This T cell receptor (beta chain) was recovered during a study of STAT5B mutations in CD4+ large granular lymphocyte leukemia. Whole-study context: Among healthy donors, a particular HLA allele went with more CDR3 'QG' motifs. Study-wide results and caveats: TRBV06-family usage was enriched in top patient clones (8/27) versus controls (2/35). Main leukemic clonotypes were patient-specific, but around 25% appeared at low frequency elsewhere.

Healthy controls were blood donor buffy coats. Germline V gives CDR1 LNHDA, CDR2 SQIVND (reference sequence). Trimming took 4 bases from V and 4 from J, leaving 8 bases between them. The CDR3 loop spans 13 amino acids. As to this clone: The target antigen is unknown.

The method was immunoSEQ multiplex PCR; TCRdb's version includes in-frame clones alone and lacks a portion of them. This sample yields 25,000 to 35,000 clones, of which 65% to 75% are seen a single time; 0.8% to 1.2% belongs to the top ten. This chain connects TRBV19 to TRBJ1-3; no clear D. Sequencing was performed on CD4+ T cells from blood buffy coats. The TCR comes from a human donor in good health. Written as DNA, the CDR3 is TGTGCCAGTAGTACGGACCGGGGAAACACCATATATTTT. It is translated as CASSTDRGNTIYF.